The sequence of this T cell receptor (beta chain) was determined in a study of blood T cell repertoires in COVID-19. Study-level background: Samples of COVID-19 (acute and convalescent) were obtained from the United States, Italy and Spain. Nucleic acid was either cDNA or gDNA, and it came from T cells, B-cell-depleted T cells, or PBMCs.

V trimming: 5 bases; J trimming: 10 bases; junction bases outside the gene matches: 7. CDR3 length: 14 residues. CDR1 is SGHTA, CDR2 FQGNSA, per germline. Enrolled through a virtual design, the participants were between roughly 18 and 100 years of age and came from 24 US areas. Cohorts were assigned according to the clinical history that participants reported. The method was immunoSEQ multiplex PCR; TCRdb's version includes in-frame clones alone and lacks a portion of them. The repertoire holds 290,000 or so clones, over 75% seen once, with 0.95% to 1.2% in the top ten. Sequenced input: PBMCs or T cells enriched from blood (not recorded which). The sequence came from a woman in her twenties or thirties who had recovered from COVID-19. The V call is TRBV7-2, the J call TRBJ2-1; 11 bases are shared with TRBD2. CDR3 region: CASSGLAGGREQFF. The CDR3 DNA is TGTGCCAGCAGCGGATTAGCGGGAGGGCGGGAGCAGTTCTTC.